The 23 T cell receptor beta chains below come from one sample, sequenced in a study of siplizumab effects on memory and regulatory T cells. Data came from immunoSEQ multiplex PCR; TCRdb stores just in-frame clones and leaves some out. The repertoire holds around 100,000 clones, with around 92% as singletons. The sequenced sample consisted of CD4+ T cells sorted from blood. These receptors were collected from a human donor in good health.

The rearrangement joins TRBV19 to TRBJ1-2; D uncertain. Trimming stripped 1 base from V and 4 bases from J, with 7 bases between. CDR3 length equals 13 residues. Germline CDR1 is LNHDA and CDR2 is SQIVND (reference sequence). As DNA, the CDR3 is TGTGCCAGTAGTATAGGACAACGCTATGGCTACACCTTC. Encoded protein: CASSIGQRYGYTF.

The chain recombines TRBV12-5 with TRBJ2-5; D perhaps matches TRBD1 (5 bases). Trimming removed 9 bases at V and 5 bases at J, with 16 bases between. This CDR3 region has 13 residues. CDR1 is LGHNT and CDR2 is FRNRAP in the germline V gene. CDR3 sequence reads: CASSQEQVETQYF. CDR3 DNA sequence: TGTGCTAGCAGCCAGGAACAGGTGGAGACCCAGTACTTC.

Only one count was recorded for this clone. This rearrangement joins TRBV9 to TRBJ1-5; weak D call: TRBD1 (6 bases). V was trimmed by 0 bases and J by 4 bases, leaving 11 bases between them. The CDR3 has 15 amino acids. Germline CDR1 reads SGDLS; CDR2 reads YYNGEE. The CDR3 DNA sequence: TGTGCCAGCAGCGTAGAAGGACAGTTGAATCAGCCCCAGCATTTT. Amino acid sequence: CASSVEGQLNQPQHF.

The V call is TRBV11-3, the J call TRBJ2-7; D unresolved. The V gene lost 0 bases and the J gene lost 6 bases, with 6 bases spanning the gap. The CDR3 consists of 12 residues. Germline CDR1 and CDR2: SGHNT and YENEEA. CDR3 nucleotide sequence: TGTGCCAGCAGCTTAGATCTGGCCGAGCAGTACTTC. It is translated as CASSLDLAEQYF.

CDR3 residues: CASSYPSSGGGETQYF. The CDR3 DNA reads TGTGCCAGCAGTTACCCCTCGTCCGGGGGCGGTGAGACCCAGTACTTC. The chain combines TRBV6-5 with TRBJ2-5; TRBD1 or TRBD2 may be the D gene (6 bases each). CDR3 length equals 16 residues. CDR1 MNHEY and CDR2 SVGAGI come from the germline V gene. V lost 2 bases and J 5 bases, leaving 18 bases between the germline ends.

J is TRBJ2-6 and V is TRBV6-5; D is unresolved. Germline loops: CDR1 MNHEY, CDR2 SVGAGI. V lost 2 bases, J lost 2 bases, and 7 bases lay in between. The CDR3 sequence is 15 residues long. The CDR3 region has the DNA TGTGCCAGCAGTTACAGCTGGGCTGGGGCCAACGTCCTGACTTTC. Translating it yields CASSYSWAGANVLTF.

This sequence joins TRBV5-4 and TRBJ2-5; weak D call: TRBD2 (6 bases). V was pared by 1 base and J by 5 bases, with 9 bases between. Germline CDR1 is SGHNT and CDR2 is YYREEE (reference sequence). The CDR3 consists of 13 residues. CDR3 bases: TGTGCCAGCAGCTTGCCTAGCGTGGAGACCCAGTACTTC. Encoded protein: CASSLPSVETQYF.

V and J are TRBV2 and TRBJ1-1; 8 nucleotides line up with TRBD1. J was trimmed by 10 bases and V by 6 bases; bases with no gene match: 10. Germline-derived CDR1 and CDR2 are SNHLY and FYNNEI. This CDR3 has 13 residues. CDR3 sequence reads: CASRSQGVLGAFF. The CDR3 coding sequence is TGTGCCAGCAGATCACAGGGGGTGCTTGGAGCTTTCTTT. The entire variable domain, with the rest obtained from reference TRBV2 and TRBJ1-1, is as follows: EPEVTQTPSHQVTQMGQEVILRCVPISNHLYFYWYRQILGQKVEFLVSFYNNEISEKSEIFDDQFSVERPDGSNFTLKIRSTKLEDSAMYFCASRSQGVLGAFFGQGTRLTVV.

The J gene is TRBJ1-2, the V gene TRBV25-1, with a weak D call TRBD1 (6 bases). The CDR3 is 15 residues long. Trimming removed 5 bases from V and 5 bases from J, with 18 bases in between. The germline gives CDR1 MGHDK, CDR2 SYGVNS. The CDR3 loop reads CASSQLSGQRYGYTF. The CDR3 DNA is TGTGCCAGCAGTCAATTATCGGGACAACGATATGGCTACACCTTC.

The J gene is TRBJ2-5, the V gene TRBV7-2; a weak D match, TRBD2 (5 bases). V gave up 4 bases and J gave up 4 bases, with 10 bases separating them. Germline values: CDR1 SGHTA, CDR2 FQGNSA. The CDR3 sequence is 13 residues long. CDR3 in amino acids: CASSSQRRETQYF. The CDR3 nucleotides read TGTGCCAGCAGCTCACAGCGGCGAGAGACCCAGTACTTC.

The rearrangement uses TRBV28 and TRBJ1-3; D unresolved. Trimming removed 3 bases at V and 0 bases at J, with 9 bases between. There are 15 residues in the CDR3. Germline V gene lookup returns CDR1 MDHEN and CDR2 SYDVKM. The CDR3 loop reads CASSFYSASGNTIYF. As DNA, the CDR3 is TGTGCCAGCAGTTTTTATTCCGCCTCTGGAAACACCATATATTTT.

J is TRBJ1-2 and V is TRBV5-5; D is unclear. V was shortened by 4 bases and J by 0 bases, with 10 bases between the two germline ends. CDR3 length equals 14 residues. Germline V gives CDR1 SGHKS, CDR2 YYEKEE (reference sequence). In DNA, the CDR3 is TGTGCCAGCAGCCCCAGCTTAGCTAACTATGGCTACACCTTC. Protein: CASSPSLANYGYTF.

This chain connects TRBV7-2 to TRBJ1-2; D uncertain. The germline V and J ends were trimmed by 0 bases and 4 bases, with 12 bases remaining between them. This CDR3 contains 15 residues. Germline CDR1 reads SGHTA; CDR2 reads FQGNSA. The CDR3 nucleotides are TGTGCCAGCAGCTTAGCTACGGGAATGAGCTATGGCTACACCTTC. Translating it yields CASSLATGMSYGYTF.

V is TRBV5-1 and J is TRBJ2-3, with D tentatively TRBD1 or TRBD2 (7 bases each). The germline V and J ends were trimmed by 4 bases and 4 bases, with 13 bases remaining between them. The CDR3 totals 14 residues. Germline V gives CDR1 SGHRS, CDR2 YFSETQ. CDR3 in DNA: TGCGCCAGCAGCCCAGGGGGGGGCGCAGATACGCAGTATTTT. Translating gives CASSPGGGADTQYF.

The chain recombines TRBV5-4 with TRBJ2-5, with 9 bases fitting TRBD2. The CDR3 spans 15 residues. Losses at the gene ends were 4 bases for V and 4 bases for J; bases not matched to a gene: 8. Germline V gene lookup returns CDR1 SGHNT and CDR2 YYREEE (reference sequence). For the CDR3, the DNA is TGTGCCAGCAGCCCCGGGGGAGCGGGGGGAGAGACCCAGTACTTC. Translated, it gives CASSPGGAGGETQYF.

The chain recombines TRBV5-1 with TRBJ1-1; TRBD1 matches at 7 bases. CDR3 length: 15 residues. In germline, CDR1 is SGHRS, CDR2 YFSETQ. V trimming: 1 base; J trimming: 2 bases; junction bases outside the gene matches: 5. CDR3 sequence reads: CASSLSRDRNTEAFF. The CDR3, as DNA: TGCGCCAGCAGCTTGAGTCGGGACAGAAACACTGAAGCTTTCTTT.

The V call is TRBV10-3, the J call TRBJ1-1, with D possibly TRBD1 on 6 matching bases. The V end was cut by 7 bases, the J end by 5 bases, with 29 bases between. CDR3 length: 18 amino acids. From germline, CDR1 is ENHRY and CDR2 SYGVKD. The CDR3 nucleotides are TGTGCCATCATCGTGAACATGGGTACACAGGGAGGGAGAACTGAAGCTTTCTTT. Its translation: CAIIVNMGTQGGRTEAFF.

Only one count was recorded for this clone. CDR3 DNA: TGTGCCAGCAGCCAGGGACAGATGAACACTGAAGCTTTCTTT. This gives the protein CASSQGQMNTEAFF. The rearrangement links TRBV16 to TRBJ1-1, with 7 nucleotides matching TRBD1. The CDR3 consists of 14 residues. Per the germline V gene, CDR1 is KGHSY and CDR2 is FQNENV. The trim removed 3 bases at V and 0 bases at J, leaving 1 base unmatched.

CDR3 nucleotide sequence: TGTGCCAGCAGTGACGTCAGGCAGTATAATTCACCCCTCCACTTT. The encoded protein is CASSDVRQYNSPLHF. The rearrangement joins TRBV6-4 to TRBJ1-6; D gene ambiguous. CDR1 is MRHNA and CDR2 is SNTAGT in the germline V gene. V was pared by 2 bases and J by 4 bases, with 9 bases between. There are 15 residues in the CDR3.

This chain joins TRBV6-1 and TRBJ1-6, with D uncertain. CDR3 length: 15 amino acids. CDR1 is MNHNS and CDR2 is SASEGT in the germline V gene. Trimming cost V 6 bases and J 2 bases, with 11 bases left between them. The CDR3 DNA sequence: TGTGCCAGCAGCTACGGATTGCCCTATAATTCACCCCTCCACTTT. This translates into CASSYGLPYNSPLHF.

The chain recombines TRBV2 with TRBJ2-7, with a tentative D call TRBD1 (6 bases). Germline V gene data show CDR1 as SNHLY and CDR2 as FYNNEI. Trimming cost V 6 bases and J 4 bases, with 10 bases left between them. This CDR3 is built from 12 residues. In DNA, the CDR3 is TGTGCCAGCAGCACAGGGATTTACGAGCAGTACTTC. It encodes CASSTGIYEQYF.

V and J are TRBV10-1 and TRBJ2-7; perhaps D is TRBD1 or TRBD2 (5 bases each). The germline gives CDR1 WNHNN, CDR2 SYGVQD (reference sequence). V dropped 2 bases and J dropped 6 bases, with 11 bases sitting between them. The length of the CDR3 is 13 residues. CDR3 bases: TGCGCCAGCAGTGAGGTGGGGACGGGCGAGCAGTACTTC. Protein sequence: CASSEVGTGEQYF.

This clone was detected once. The rearrangement links TRBV7-9 to TRBJ2-3; tentative D call: TRBD2 (5 bases). The V gene's germline CDR1 is SEHNR and CDR2 FQNEAQ (reference sequence). The germline V and J ends were trimmed by 11 bases and 2 bases, with 17 bases remaining between them. The CDR3 is made up of 14 amino acids. DNA of the CDR3: TGTGCCGGCGCGGTGGACTTTTTCACAGATACGCAGTATTTT. Translation gives CAGAVDFFTDTQYF.